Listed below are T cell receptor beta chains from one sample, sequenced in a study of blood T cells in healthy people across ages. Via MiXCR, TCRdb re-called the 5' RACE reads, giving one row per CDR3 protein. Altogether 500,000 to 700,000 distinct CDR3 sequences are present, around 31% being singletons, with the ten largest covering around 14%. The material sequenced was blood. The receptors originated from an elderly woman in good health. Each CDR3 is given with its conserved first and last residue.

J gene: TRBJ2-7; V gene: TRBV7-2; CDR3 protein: CASSLSGQGLYEQYF
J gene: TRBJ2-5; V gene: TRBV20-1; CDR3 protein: CSARTGGGQETQYF
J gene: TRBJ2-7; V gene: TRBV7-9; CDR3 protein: CASSWIMGQGNSYEQYF
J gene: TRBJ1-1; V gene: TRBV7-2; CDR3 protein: CASSLVIPAEAFF
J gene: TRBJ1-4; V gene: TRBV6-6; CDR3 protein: CASSYSGQGREKLFF
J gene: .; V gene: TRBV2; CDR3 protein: CASNEAQSTQYF
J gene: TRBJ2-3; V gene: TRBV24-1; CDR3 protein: CATGDWTGVEHTQYF
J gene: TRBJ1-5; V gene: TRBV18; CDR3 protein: CASSRSLEGGRNQPQHF
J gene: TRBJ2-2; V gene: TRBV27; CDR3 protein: CATTSTGELFF
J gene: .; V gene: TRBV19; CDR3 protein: CASSRENWRGYSEQYF
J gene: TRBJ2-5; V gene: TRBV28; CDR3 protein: CASSSSGTGLQETQYF
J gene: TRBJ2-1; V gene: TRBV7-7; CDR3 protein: CASSAQGLSSYNEQFF
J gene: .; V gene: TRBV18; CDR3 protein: CASSPSRVNEQYF
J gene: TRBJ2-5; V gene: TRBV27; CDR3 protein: CASSALGLYQETQYF
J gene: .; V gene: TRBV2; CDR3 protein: CAGVQRGPLDEQYF
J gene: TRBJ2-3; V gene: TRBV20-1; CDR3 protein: CSARRTSGSTDTQYF
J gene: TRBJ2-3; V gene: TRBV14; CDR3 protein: CASSSQGDTQYF